The 20 T cell receptor beta chains reported below all come from one sample, sequenced in a study of T cell repertoires in cytomegalovirus infection. TCRdb itself ran the reads through MiXCR, one entry per CDR3 protein. Of more than 250,000 distinct CDR3 sequences in the sample, around a quarter were seen once. What these receptors recognize is not known. The starting material was cultured PBMCs, obtained from culture after CMV antigen stimulation. Receptor source: a human donor in good health (CMV status not recorded). Some clones in this sample may be carry-over from other donors' samples.

There are a few counts of this clonotype. The chain employs TRBV7-8 and TRBJ2-4; 9 bases match TRBD2. The CDR3 has 17 residues. The J segment lost 3 bases and the V segment lost 1 base, leaving 7 bases of the junction unmatched. Looked up from germline, CDR1 is SGHVS and CDR2 is FQNEAQ. CDR3 sequence: CASSLVGGRVGKNIQYF. DNA of the CDR3: TGTGCCAGCAGCTTAGTGGGCGGGAGGGTGGGCAAAAACATTCAGTACTTC.

The CDR3 is CSGWDPRKHRGPTNEKLFF. For the CDR3, the DNA is TGCAGCGGCTGGGACCCGAGAAAACACAGGGGGCCTACTAATGAAAAACTGTTTTTT. This chain joins TRBV29-1 and TRBJ1-4; 9 nucleotides agree with TRBD1. The junction had 20 bases not matched to a gene; V was cut back by 7 bases and J by 2 bases. The CDR3 length is 19 residues. The V gene's germline CDR1 is SQVTM and CDR2 ANQGSEA.

The V call is TRBV30, the J call TRBJ2-1; 11 bases map to TRBD2. The germline CDR1 and CDR2 sequences are GTSNPN and SVGIG (reference sequence). V was clipped by 0 bases and J by 5 bases; unmatched bases: 6. This CDR3 region has 16 residues. This chain's CDR3 is CAWSVRTSGYNNEQFF. CDR3 nucleotide sequence: TGTGCCTGGAGTGTAAGGACTAGCGGGTACAACAATGAGCAGTTCTTC.

The chain is built from TRBV2 and TRBJ2-3; TRBD1 is a possible D gene (6 bases). Trimming cost V 1 base and J 2 bases, with 16 bases left between them. The germline V gene encodes CDR1 SNHLY and CDR2 FYNNEI. The CDR3 is 17 residues long. CDR3 sequence (DNA): TGTGCCAGCAGTGAAGTGGGGGCCATCACCTACACAGATACGCAGTATTTT. Translated, it gives CASSEVGAITYTDTQYF.

The V call is TRBV5-1, the J call TRBJ1-3, with a possible D match to TRBD1 (5 bases). The germline CDR1 and CDR2 sequences are SGHRS and YFSETQ. The length of the CDR3 is 15 residues. Trimming removed 3 bases at V and 4 bases at J, with 14 bases between. DNA of the CDR3: TGCGCCAGCAGCTCGTCGGGGGGATCAGGAAACACCATATATTTT. Protein: CASSSSGGSGNTIYF.

The chain employs TRBV12-3 or TRBV12-4 and TRBJ1-1; D gene ambiguous. V lost 9 bases and J 7 bases, leaving 12 bases between the germline ends. This CDR3 has 11 amino acids. As DNA, the CDR3 is TGTGCCAGTGGACGGGCTAGTGAAGCTTTCTTT. It translates to CASGRASEAFF.

V gene TRBV12-3 or TRBV12-4 combines with J gene TRBJ2-1; 12 positions agree with TRBD2. V lost 5 bases to trimming and J lost 5 bases; unmatched junction nucleotides: 16. The CDR3 length is 19 residues. CDR3 amino acids: CASSLRHPSGRAGNNEQFF. CDR3 DNA sequence: TGTGCCAGCAGTCTCAGACATCCTAGCGGGAGGGCCGGTAACAATGAGCAGTTCTTC.

This clonotype was seen only a few times. This chain links TRBV5-8 with TRBJ2-4; 7 bases map to TRBD2. J gave up 3 bases and V 0 bases, and 9 bases lay outside the gene matches. This CDR3 spans 17 amino acids. Germline-derived CDR1 and CDR2 are SGHTS and YDEGEE. Here the CDR3 DNA reads TGTGCCAGCAGCTTGGATTTGGCGGGAGTCGTCAAAAACATTCAGTACTTC. Its translation is CASSLDLAGVVKNIQYF.

This clonotype has only one observation. A single base separates this from a much larger clone, so it may be a read error. The V and J genes are TRBV27 and TRBJ2-1; D remains unclear. Trimming removed 8 bases from V and 3 bases from J, with 17 bases in between. The CDR3 sequence is 15 residues long. Germline CDR1 reads MNHEY; CDR2 reads SMNVEV (reference sequence). CDR3 coding DNA: TGTGCCAGCCGTCCGCTGCGTGATCGCTACAATGAGCAGTTCTTC. Amino acid sequence: CASRPLRDRYNEQFF.

This chain uses TRBV7-6 with TRBJ2-1; D is possibly TRBD1 (7 bases). The CDR3 is 14 amino acids. Trimming removed 5 bases from V and 4 bases from J, with 12 bases in between. Germline V gene data show CDR1 as SGHVS and CDR2 as FNYEAQ. CDR3 in DNA: TGTGCCAGCAGCCGTCAGGGGGGATACAATGAGCAGTTCTTC. It encodes CASSRQGGYNEQFF.

This chain joins TRBV11-2 and TRBJ1-4; the D is unclear. The V end lost 5 bases, the J end lost 8 bases, and 15 bases lay between the germline ends. This CDR3 region has 14 residues. CDR1 and CDR2 (germline): SGHAT, FQNNGV. The CDR3 region has the DNA TGTGCCAGCAGCACCCGGGCCCGAAGGGAAAAACTGTTTTTT. Translating gives CASSTRARREKLFF. Full variable domain (rest looked up from reference TRBV11-2 and TRBJ1-4): EAGVAQSPRYKIIEKRQSVAFWCNPISGHATLYWYQQILGQGPKLLIQFQNNGVVDDSQLPKDRFSAERLKGVDSTLKIQPAKLEDSAVYLCASSTRARREKLFFGSGTQLSVL.

The chain joins TRBV28 to TRBJ2-3, with 8 bases identical to TRBD1. Germline values: CDR1 MDHEN, CDR2 SYDVKM. The trim removed 10 bases at V and 1 base at J, leaving 7 bases unmatched. The length of the CDR3 is 14 residues. The CDR3 loop is CATGWDRRTDTQYF. CDR3 bases: TGTGCCACCGGATGGGACAGGCGCACAGATACGCAGTATTTT.

The chain recombines TRBV11-2 with TRBJ2-7, with 9 bases fitting TRBD2. The CDR3 has 16 amino acids. Germline V CDR1 and CDR2: SGHAT, FQNNGV. Trimming at V came to 5 bases and at J to 3 bases, leaving 11 bases not matched to a gene. This CDR3 reads CASSDSLAGPCYEQYF. CDR3 bases: TGTGCCAGCAGCGATAGTCTAGCGGGACCGTGCTACGAGCAGTACTTC.

This clonotype has a handful of counts. The chain is built from TRBV7-9 and TRBJ2-1, with 8 bases matching TRBD2. The CDR3 sequence is 16 residues long. The V gene's germline CDR1 is SEHNR and CDR2 FQNEAQ (reference sequence). J was trimmed by 4 bases and V by 0 bases; bases with no gene match: 5. The CDR3 region is CASSLASGVVYNEQFF. As DNA, the CDR3 is TGTGCCAGCAGCTTAGCTAGCGGGGTAGTATACAATGAGCAGTTCTTC.

Many counts were recorded for this clonotype. V and J are TRBV7-9 and TRBJ2-1, with D possibly being TRBD2 (5 bases). Germline V gene lookup returns CDR1 SEHNR and CDR2 FQNEAQ (reference sequence). This CDR3 is built from 11 residues. Between the trimmed V and J ends, which lost 4 bases and 11 bases, there was a span of 9 bases. The CDR3 region has the DNA TGTGCCAGCAGCTCTGGACTCCAGCAGTTCTTC. As protein: CASSSGLQQFF.

There are many counts of this clonotype. The V and J genes are TRBV7-8 and TRBJ1-6; D is perhaps TRBD1 (6 bases). CDR1 and CDR2 from the germline V gene are SGHVS and FQNEAQ. This CDR3 has 14 amino acids. V gave up 4 bases and J gave up 8 bases, with 12 bases separating them. The CDR3 is CASSSQGTHSPLHF. The CDR3 DNA is TGTGCCAGCAGCTCTCAGGGGACCCATTCACCCCTCCACTTT.

This clonotype was observed a handful of times. The chain uses TRBV6-6 and TRBJ1-1; 10 bases agree with TRBD1. In germline, CDR1 is MNHNY, CDR2 SVGAGI (reference sequence). This CDR3 is 19 amino acids long. Germline trimming cut 7 bases from V and 3 bases from J; bases unmatched to any gene: 20. In nucleotides, the CDR3 is TGTGCCAGCACATTTCAGCCTACGGGACAGGGGATGAGGGACACTGAAGCTTTCTTT. Encoded protein: CASTFQPTGQGMRDTEAFF.

By share, this clonotype counts as medium-sized (0.01 to 0.1%). The chain recombines TRBV7-2 with TRBJ2-3, with 7 bases that match TRBD2. CDR1 and CDR2 (germline): SGHTA, FQGNSA. The V and J ends lost 4 bases and 2 bases, in that order; junction bases with no gene match: 6. This CDR3 comprises 15 residues. CDR3 sequence (DNA): TGTGCCAGCAGCTCCGGGGAGGGGCACACAGATACGCAGTATTTT. This codes for CASSSGEGHTDTQYF.

The gene calls are TRBV4-1 and TRBJ2-7; D uncertain. Trimming took 0 bases from V and 1 from J, leaving 13 bases between them. Germline-derived CDR1 and CDR2 are MGHRA and YSYEKL. The CDR3 is 16 amino acids. CDR3 protein: CASSQEGSLGSYEQYF. The CDR3 DNA follows: TGCGCCAGCAGCCAAGAGGGCAGCCTCGGGTCCTACGAGCAGTACTTC.

The V gene is TRBV3-1, the J gene TRBJ1-4; tentatively, D is TRBD1 (6 bases). Germline V gene lookup returns CDR1 LGHDT and CDR2 YNNKEL (reference sequence). There are 14 residues in the CDR3. V gave up 5 bases and J gave up 5 bases, with 12 bases separating them. The chain's CDR3 is CASSVTGLNEKLFF. The CDR3 nucleotides read TGTGCCAGCAGCGTGACAGGACTAAATGAAAAACTGTTTTTT.